These T cell receptor beta chains were read from a single sample in a study of T cell changes during pregnancy in multiple sclerosis. Repertoires were generated with immunoSEQ multiplex PCR, while TCRdb's copy carries only in-frame clones and drops some. Of about 60,000 clones listed, about 96% are singletons. This sample comprised CD8+ T cells from peripheral blood mononuclear cells, obtained after pregnancy. All receptors derive from a female donor with multiple sclerosis, enrolled in a pregnancy study. CDR3s include the opening cysteine and the closing phenylalanine or tryptophan. D genes are given only for firm matches. Some rows have no size entry. The others give once, few or many, or a class for an expanded clone.

V gene	D gene	clone size	J gene	CDR3 DNA	CDR3 protein
TRBV7-8	TRBD1	NA	TRBJ1-2	TGTGCCAGCAGCCCGGGACAGGAGATCTATGGCTACACCTTC	CASSPGQEIYGYTF
TRBV25-1	NA	NA	TRBJ1-1	TGTGCCAGCAGTGAAAGGAATGGGCAGGGAGGGCGGAACACTGAAGCTTTCTTT	CASSERNGQGGRNTEAFF
TRBV13	NA	NA	TRBJ2-1	TGTGCCAGCAGCTCTGACCGGAGCTCCTACAATGAGCAGTTCTTC	CASSSDRSSYNEQFF
TRBV30	TRBD1	NA	TRBJ1-3	TGTGCCTGGAGTCGGGACAGGGCTGGAAACACCATATATTTT	CAWSRDRAGNTIYF
TRBV7-9	NA	once	TRBJ1-1	TGTGCCAGCAGCCTAAGTTACAGGGACGCGTTTGAGAACACTGAAGCTTTCTTT	CASSLSYRDAFENTEAFF
TRBV19	NA	NA	TRBJ2-3	TGTGCCAGTAAGTTACAGATAGATACGCAGTATTTT	CASKLQIDTQYF
TRBV5-4	NA	NA	TRBJ2-7	TGTGCCAGCAGCGGGGGGGCCGGGACGCCCTCCTACGAGCAGTACTTC	CASSGGAGTPSYEQYF
TRBV7-2	NA	once	TRBJ1-3	TGTGCCAGCAGCTTATGGCCATCTGGAAACACCATATATTTT	CASSLWPSGNTIYF
TRBV29-1	NA	NA	TRBJ2-3	TGCAGCGTTGAAAGCGATAGCACAGATACGCAGTATTTT	CSVESDSTDTQYF
TRBV6-4	NA	once	TRBJ1-4	TGTGCCAGCAGTGACCTCCGCAGGGCCAATGAAAAACTGTTTTTT	CASSDLRRANEKLFF